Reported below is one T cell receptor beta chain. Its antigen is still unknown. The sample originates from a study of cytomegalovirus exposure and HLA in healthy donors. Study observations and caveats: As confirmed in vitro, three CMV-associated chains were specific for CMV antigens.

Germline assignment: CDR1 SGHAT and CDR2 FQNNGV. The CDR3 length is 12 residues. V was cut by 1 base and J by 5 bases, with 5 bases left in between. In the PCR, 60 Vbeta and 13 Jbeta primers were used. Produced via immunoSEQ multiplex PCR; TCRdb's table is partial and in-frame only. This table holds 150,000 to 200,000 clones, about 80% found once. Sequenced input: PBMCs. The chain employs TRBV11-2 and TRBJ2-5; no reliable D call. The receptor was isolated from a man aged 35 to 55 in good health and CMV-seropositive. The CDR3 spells CASSLARETQYF. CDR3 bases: TGTGCCAGCAGCTTAGCTCGGGAGACCCAGTACTTC.